This T cell receptor (beta chain) was sequenced in a study of OX40 agonist ivuxolimab in advanced cancers. Between the trimmed V and J ends, which lost 3 bases and 4 bases, there was a span of 19 bases. The CDR3 is 17 amino acids. Germline V gene sequence: CDR1 SGDLS, CDR2 YYNGEE. In the case of this clone: Its target is not known.

Broader study findings: Some patients who did not respond also had low normalized T-cell clonal expansion. The mean number of expanded clones was higher in CD8+ T cells than in CD4+.

Some clones are missing from TCRdb's copy, which holds only in-frame ones; the method was immunoSEQ multiplex PCR. The table shows approximately 90,000 clones, with over 75% occurring only once. The material was CD4+ or CD8+ T cells sorted from blood, obtained in a trial of the OX40 agonist ivuxolimab. The chain combines TRBV9 with TRBJ2-2; D may match TRBD1 or TRBD2 (5 bases each). The sequence came from an adult with an advanced solid tumor such as melanoma, head and neck, liver or kidney cancer. The CDR3 DNA is TGTGCCAGCAGCGGGCCCCGTGGGGGTTCGAGCACCGGGGAGCTGTTTTTT. Translating gives CASSGPRGGSSTGELFF.